These T cell receptor beta chains were read from a single sample in a study of shared clonotypes between healthy human individuals. Clones were read by immunoSEQ multiplex PCR, and TCRdb kept only the in-frame ones, dropping some. The profile shows 700,000 to 950,000 clones, about 96% of them singletons. The specimen sequenced was naive CD8+ T cells sorted from blood. The receptors shown here come from a man aged 25 to 45 in good health. Each CDR3 is given with its conserved first and last residue. Each record gives: CDR3 protein, CDR3 DNA, D gene, J gene, V gene, clone size. D genes are given only for firm matches. Only some rows state a clone size, as once, few, many or a class for expanded clones.

CSVELAGLQETQYF | TGCAGCGTTGAGCTAGCTGGCCTTCAAGAGACCCAGTACTTC | - | TRBJ2-5 | TRBV29-1 | -
CASKREGQNEQYF | TGTGCCAGCAAACGGGAGGGCCAGAACGAGCAGTACTTC | TRBD2 | TRBJ2-7 | TRBV7-9 | -
CASSYRLGSAEYEQYF | TGTGCCAGCAGTTACCGATTGGGTAGCGCCGAGTACGAGCAGTACTTC | - | TRBJ2-7 | TRBV6-5 | -
CASSFSKTYNEQFF | TGTGCCAGCAGCTTCTCCAAAACCTACAATGAGCAGTTCTTC | - | TRBJ2-1 | TRBV11-2 | -
CASSRWAETQYF | TGTGCCAGTAGTAGATGGGCGGAGACCCAGTACTTC | - | TRBJ2-5 | TRBV19 | -
CASSLITSGNREQFF | TGTGCCAGCAGCTTAATAACTAGCGGGAACCGCGAGCAGTTCTTC | TRBD2 | TRBJ2-1 | TRBV7-8 | -
CASSQGPPGSGANVLTF | TGCGCCAGCAGCCAAGGTCCCCCGGGCTCTGGGGCCAACGTCCTGACTTTC | - | TRBJ2-6 | TRBV4-1 | -
CASSLTEYPYEQYF | TGTGCCAGCAGCTTGACAGAATATCCCTACGAGCAGTACTTC | - | TRBJ2-7 | TRBV7-9 | -
CASSVSGSYNEQFF | TGTGCCAGCAGCGTCAGCGGCTCCTACAATGAGCAGTTCTTC | - | TRBJ2-1 | TRBV27 | -
CASTPGTRTDTQYF | TGTGCCAGCACCCCCGGGACTAGAACAGATACGCAGTATTTT | TRBD2 | TRBJ2-3 | TRBV27 | once
CASSLFTDRYQETQYF | TGTGCCAGCAGTTTATTCACAGACAGGTACCAAGAGACCCAGTACTTC | - | TRBJ2-5 | TRBV27 | -
CASSGTLNTEAFF | TGCGCCAGCAGTGGGACATTGAACACTGAAGCTTTCTTT | - | TRBJ1-1 | TRBV10-1 | once
CASSGLEDEQYF | TGTGCCAGCTCTGGGCTAGAGGACGAGCAGTACTTC | - | TRBJ2-7 | TRBV11-2 | -
CASSWGGDIEAFF | TGTGCCAGCAGTTGGGGCGGGGACATCGAAGCTTTCTTT | - | TRBJ1-1 | TRBV6-5 | -
CASSPRQGFSSGEQYF | TGTGCCAGCAGCCCCCGACAGGGGTTTTCTTCGGGCGAGCAGTACTTC | TRBD1 | TRBJ2-7 | TRBV9 | -
CSAPGLARTEQFF | TGCAGCGCCCCGGGACTAGCTAGGACTGAGCAGTTCTTC | TRBD2 | TRBJ2-1 | TRBV29-1 | -
CASSYRYRTTYEQYF | TGTGCCAGCAGTTACCGCTACAGGACGACCTACGAGCAGTACTTC | - | TRBJ2-7 | TRBV6-5 | -
CSVESGQVYNEQFF | TGCAGCGTTGAAAGCGGGCAGGTCTACAATGAGCAGTTCTTC | - | TRBJ2-1 | TRBV29-1 | -